This record concerns one TCR beta chain sequence. TCRdb fed the RT-PCR reads into MiXCR, producing one record per CDR3 protein. The sample records about a million distinct CDR3 sequences, around 17% being singletons. The sample belongs to a study of patients and donors after allogeneic stem cell transplantation. Germline assignment: CDR1 SQVTM and CDR2 ANQGSEA. With V trimmed by 4 bases and J by 2 bases, 4 bases remained unmatched. The length of the CDR3 is 13 residues. This sequence joins TRBV29-1 and TRBJ1-1; TRBD1 agrees at 7 bases. The TCR sequence derives from a human donor who was either an allogeneic HSCT recipient or a stem cell or donor lymphocyte infusion donor (not recorded which). It is not recorded whose cells these are; they may come from a transplant donor. The specimen sequenced was blood, either unsorted or a sorted T cell fraction (not recorded which). The CDR3 spells CSVGDRTNTEAFF. The CDR3, as DNA: TGCAGCGTTGGGGACAGAACAAACACTGAAGCTTTCTTT.